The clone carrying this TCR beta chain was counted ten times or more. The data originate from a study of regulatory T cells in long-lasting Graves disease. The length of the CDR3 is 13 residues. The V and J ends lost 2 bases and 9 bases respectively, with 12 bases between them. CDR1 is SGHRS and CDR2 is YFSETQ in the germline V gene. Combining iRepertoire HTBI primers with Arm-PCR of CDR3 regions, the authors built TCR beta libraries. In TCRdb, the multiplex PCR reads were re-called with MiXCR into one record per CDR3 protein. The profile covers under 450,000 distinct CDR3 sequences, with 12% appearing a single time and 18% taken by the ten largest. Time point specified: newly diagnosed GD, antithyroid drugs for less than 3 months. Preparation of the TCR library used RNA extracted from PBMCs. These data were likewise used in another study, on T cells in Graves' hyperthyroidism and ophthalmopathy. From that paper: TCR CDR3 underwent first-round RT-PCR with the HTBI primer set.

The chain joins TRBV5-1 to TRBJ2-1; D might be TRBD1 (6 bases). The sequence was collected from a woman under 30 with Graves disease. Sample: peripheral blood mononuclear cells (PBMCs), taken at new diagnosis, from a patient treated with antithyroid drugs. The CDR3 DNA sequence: TGCGCCAGCAGCTTCTGGGGGCAAGGTGAGCAGTTCTTC. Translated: CASSFWGQGEQFF.